Below are 19 T cell receptor beta chains sequenced from a single sample in a study of monozygotic twins with inflammatory bowel disease. TCRdb reprocessed the 5' RACE reads and keeps a single row for each CDR3 protein, giving no DNA. The sample table includes 200,000 to 250,000 distinct CDR3 sequences. Sequenced: blood. The receptors here all came from a human donor with ulcerative colitis or Crohn's disease, or a healthy co-twin of an affected twin (not recorded which).

The chain combines TRBV7-8 with TRBJ1-1. Germline CDR1 reads SGHVS; CDR2 reads FQNEAQ. The CDR3 runs to 14 residues. The CDR3 protein is CASSQSLEHTEAFF.

This rearrangement joins TRBV12-3 or TRBV12-4 to TRBJ1-5. The CDR3 consists of 14 residues. The CDR3 sequence is CASSLMSGNQPQHF.

The chain couples TRBV5-1 to TRBJ1-1; TCRdb lists TRBD1, though no DNA is available to test this call. The CDR3 runs 14 residues. In germline, CDR1 is SGHRS, CDR2 YFSETQ. CDR3 in amino acids: CASSPGHRGTEAFF.

The J gene is TRBJ2-1, the V gene TRBV20-1; the D call of TRBD2 rests on TCRdb alone, since no DNA is present to check it. CDR1 and CDR2 (germline): DFQATT, SNEGSKA (reference sequence). The CDR3 is 13 amino acids. The CDR3 spells CSATSGSYNEQFF.

The gene calls are TRBV5-5 and TRBJ2-6. The germline gives CDR1 SGHKS, CDR2 YYEKEE (reference sequence). CDR3 length: 16 amino acids. CDR3 protein: CASSLAGNSGANVLTF.

The chain employs TRBV18 and TRBJ1-1; TCRdb returns TRBD1, unconfirmable since there is no DNA. The germline CDR1 and CDR2 sequences are KGHSH and LQKENI. This CDR3 is built from 15 residues. The chain's CDR3 is CASSPRQGLYTEAFF.

This chain joins TRBV5-1 and TRBJ1-1. The germline gives CDR1 SGHRS, CDR2 YFSETQ. This CDR3 has 13 amino acids. CDR3: CASSMDRNTEAFF.

The chain has TRBV5-1 and TRBJ1-2; TCRdb's D gene call, TRBD1, goes unchecked for lack of DNA. The CDR3 is 14 residues long. Looked up from germline, CDR1 is SGHRS and CDR2 is YFSETQ. CDR3 loop: CASSLGGGTYGYTF.

The V call is TRBV29-1, the J call TRBJ2-3. CDR1 is SQVTM and CDR2 is ANQGSEA in the germline V gene. The CDR3 is 15 amino acids. CDR3 protein: CSATTAQWFADTQYF.

V is TRBV18 and J is TRBJ2-5. In germline, CDR1 is KGHSH, CDR2 LQKENI. The CDR3 runs to 14 residues. This CDR3 is CASSPPSLGETQYF.

The chain joins TRBV7-6 to TRBJ1-4; the TRBD1 assignment by TCRdb is unverifiable without DNA. The CDR3 sequence is 15 residues long. Germline V gene data show CDR1 as SGHVS and CDR2 as FNYEAQ. CDR3 in amino acids: CASSSATGGHEKLFF.

The chain has TRBV7-2 and TRBJ2-5. CDR3 length equals 15 residues. The V gene's germline CDR1 is SGHTA and CDR2 FQGNSA. CDR3 residues: CASSFFYGVGETQYF.

This chain connects TRBV7-8 to TRBJ1-1; the D call from TCRdb, TRBD1, cannot be confirmed without DNA. CDR1 SGHVS and CDR2 FQNEAQ come from the germline V gene. This CDR3 comprises 17 residues. This CDR3 reads CASSLGPMNTGSTEAFF.

This chain uses TRBV5-6 with TRBJ2-4. The CDR3 has 14 amino acids. Germline loops: CDR1 SGHDT, CDR2 YYEEEE. The CDR3 sequence: CASSRRTTKNIQYF.

The chain employs TRBV9 and TRBJ2-3; TCRdb returns TRBD2, unconfirmable since there is no DNA. Germline loops: CDR1 SGDLS, CDR2 YYNGEE. This CDR3 region has 17 residues. CDR3 amino acids: CASSVDAGSDYTDTQYF.

The chain has TRBV10-3 and TRBJ2-3. CDR1 is ENHRY and CDR2 is SYGVKD in the germline V gene. This CDR3 is built from 12 residues. The CDR3 spells CAISVRSDTQYF.

The chain has TRBV14 and TRBJ1-3; TCRdb indicates TRBD1, and absent DNA this call remains unverified. CDR3 length: 17 residues. Germline CDR1 is SGHDN and CDR2 is FVKESK. CDR3 residues: CASSQEDRASSGNTIYF.

The genes are TRBV4-1 and TRBJ2-1; TCRdb's D call of TRBD1 is untestable without DNA. The CDR3 totals 13 residues. Germline V lookup: CDR1 MGHRA, CDR2 YSYEKL. CDR3 protein: CASSLRTFNEQFF.

The gene calls are TRBV6-1 and TRBJ2-2; the D call from TCRdb, TRBD2, cannot be confirmed without DNA. Germline values: CDR1 MNHNS, CDR2 SASEGT. There are 15 residues in the CDR3. The CDR3 sequence: CASIPLTRGTGELFF.